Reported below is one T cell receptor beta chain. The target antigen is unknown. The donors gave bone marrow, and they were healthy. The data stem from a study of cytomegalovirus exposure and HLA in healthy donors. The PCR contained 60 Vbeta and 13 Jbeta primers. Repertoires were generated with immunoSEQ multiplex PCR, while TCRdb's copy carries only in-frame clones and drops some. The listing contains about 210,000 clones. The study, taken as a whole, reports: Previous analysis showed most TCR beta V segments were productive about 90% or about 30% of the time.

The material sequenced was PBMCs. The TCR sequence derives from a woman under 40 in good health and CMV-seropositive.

In DNA, the CDR3 is TGCAGTGCACAAGCGGGCAATACGCAGTATTTT. Protein sequence: CSAQAGNTQYF. This rearrangement joins TRBV20-1 to TRBJ2-3, with a weak D call TRBD2 (6 bases). The CDR3 sequence is 11 residues long. V shed 6 bases and J shed 7 bases, with 11 bases lying between them. The germline CDR1 and CDR2 sequences are DFQATT and SNEGSKA (reference sequence).